The rows below give T cell receptor beta chains drawn from one sample of a study of T-cell reconstitution after alpha-beta-depleted transplantation in children. From the PCR reads, TCRdb called clonotypes with MiXCR, one entry per CDR3 protein. The sample lists about 110,000 distinct CDR3 sequences; approximately 6.6% were seen once. The material sequenced was PBMCs, mostly from graft donor cells, taken 360 days after TCRalphabeta/CD19-depleted stem cell transplant. The source of these receptors is a male patient between 2 and 15 years old who had a stem cell transplant for acute lymphoblastic leukemia, so the T cells may come from the graft donor. CDR3s leave out the opening cysteine and the closing phenylalanine or tryptophan. A D gene is named only where the DNA matches it firmly.

13	-	TRBV6-1	TRBJ2-1	ASSPRGAGYNEQF
14	TRBD1	TRBV18	TRBJ1-5	ASSPLRTGGDQPQH
19	TRBD1	TRBV28	TRBJ1-2	ASSPLPSKGPLQGQNYGYT
17	TRBD1	TRBV24-1	TRBJ2-6	ATSDLTGTGVNGANVLT
8	-	TRBV30	TRBJ2-1	AWSVNEQF
14	-	TRBV6-2/TRBV6-3	TRBJ2-5	ASSYSRGLGSGTQY
12	TRBD1	TRBV6-2/TRBV6-3	TRBJ2-7	ASSWGQRGYEQY
11	-	TRBV6-1	TRBJ1-2	ASFTGGLEGYT
15	TRBD1	TRBV5-1	TRBJ2-7	ASSLVGTGVRSYEQY
11	-	TRBV20-1	TRBJ1-2	SASSRLNYGYT
14	TRBD1	TRBV18	TRBJ2-3	ASSPPDRRRTDTQY
12	-	TRBV19	TRBJ1-5	ASSITGMGQPQH
14	-	TRBV7-6	TRBJ2-7	ASSLGDRMSSYEQY
15	TRBD1	TRBV6-5	TRBJ2-1	ASSYRDRVNSTGEQF
13	-	TRBV4-3	TRBJ2-3	ASSGAPFSTDTQY
12	TRBD1	TRBV25-1	TRBJ1-1	ASIDRGPDTEAF
12	-	TRBV19	TRBJ2-4	ASSNTRGGDIQY
12	-	TRBV7-9	TRBJ2-5	ASSPWQGTETQY
9	-	TRBV7-2	TRBJ2-5	ASSLDVTQY